These T cell receptor beta chains were read from a single sample in a study of blood T cells in healthy people across ages. Via MiXCR, TCRdb re-called the 5' RACE reads, giving one row per CDR3 protein. Of roughly 1,500,000 distinct CDR3 sequences in the sample, almost 35% were seen once. Sequenced sample: blood. Receptors were obtained from a woman aged 25-40 years in good health. Each CDR3 is given with its conserved first and last residue. Fields, in order: CDR3 length, clone size, D gene, V gene, J gene, CDR3 DNA, CDR3 protein. A D gene is named only where the DNA matches it firmly. Clone sizes are given selectively: once, few, many, or a class where the clone is expanded.

15,few,NA,TRBV4-1,TRBJ1-4,TGCGCCAGCAGCAAATTACAGTTTCCTGACGGTAAACTGTTTTTT,CASSKLQFPDGKLFF
17,few,TRBD1,TRBV5-1,TRBJ2-1,TGCGCCAGCAGCTTGGGGCAGGGGGTCATTTCCATCAATGAGCAGTTCTTC,CASSLGQGVISINEQFF
13,NA,NA,TRBV10-3,TRBJ1-2,TGTGCCATCCAAGAGGGGACAAGCTATGGCTACACCTTC,CAIQEGTSYGYTF
14,NA,NA,TRBV2,TRBJ2-1,TGTGCCGGCACCCAGGGACGGGCGGCCAATGAGCAGTTCTTC,CAGTQGRAANEQFF
13,few,NA,TRBV4-1,TRBJ1-2,TGCGCCAGCAGCTGGGTTTCAAGTGGAGGCTACACCTTC,CASSWVSSGGYTF
15,NA,TRBD1,TRBV6-1,TRBJ1-1,TGTGCCAGCAGTGACTCGGGACAGTTTCGCACTGAAGCTTTCTTT,CASSDSGQFRTEAFF
14,many,NA,TRBV7-9,TRBJ1-1,TGTGCCAGCAGCTTAGCCGGCGGGAACACTGAAGCTTTCTTT,CASSLAGGNTEAFF
15,NA,NA,TRBV10-2,TRBJ2-2,TGCGCCAGCAAGGAGGGGGTACCGAACACCGGGGAGCTGTTTTTT,CASKEGVPNTGELFF
13,NA,NA,TRBV29-1,TRBJ1-6,TGCAGCGTTGAGCGTCCGACAGATTCACCCCTCCACTTT,CSVERPTDSPLHF
17,few,TRBD2,TRBV20-1,TRBJ2-2,TGCAGTGCCCCAAGAGGTGGGGGAGGGCCGCGAACCGGGGAGCTGTTTTTT,CSAPRGGGGPRTGELFF
15,NA,NA,TRBV7-9,TRBJ2-5,TGTGCCAGCAGCTTAGACGGCAAAGGAAAAGAGACCCAGTACTTC,CASSLDGKGKETQYF
12,NA,TRBD1,TRBV12-3/TRBV12-4,TRBJ1-1,TGTGCCAGCAGTTTCGGGACAGTTGAAGCTTTCTTT,CASSFGTVEAFF
13,NA,NA,TRBV12-3/TRBV12-4,TRBJ2-1,TGTGCCAGCAGTCACTCACAAGCCTACGAGCAGTTCTTC,CASSHSQAYEQFF
18,few,NA,TRBV21-1,TRBJ2-3,TGTGCCAGCAGCAAAGTAGCCACCCGCAGGGGACTCACAGATACGCAGTATTTT,CASSKVATRRGLTDTQYF
14,NA,TRBD2,TRBV5-6,TRBJ2-5,TGTGCCAGCAGCTTTGGACTAGCGGGACCGACCCAGTACTTC,CASSFGLAGPTQYF
17,few,TRBD2,TRBV2,TRBJ2-1,TGTGCCAGCAGTGAAGTACAGCGGGGGGAGTTTTTAGATGAGCAGTTCTTC,CASSEVQRGEFLDEQFF
14,NA,TRBD1,TRBV5-1,TRBJ1-2,TGCGCCAGCAGCGTCGGGACAGGTAGTCGCGGCTACACCTTC,CASSVGTGSRGYTF
19,NA,TRBD1,TRBV4-1,TRBJ2-5,TGCGCCAGCAGCCCGGCGAGGGAGGCAGGGGGCTTGTATCAAGAGACCCAGTACTTC,CASSPAREAGGLYQETQYF
15,NA,NA,TRBV9,TRBJ2-3,TGTGCCTGCAGCGCCACAGCCTTTAGCACAGATACGCAGTATTTT,CACSATAFSTDTQYF
12,NA,NA,TRBV11-2,TRBJ2-3,TGTGCCAGCAGCTTAGCGGGGGGCCCCAAGTATTTT,CASSLAGGPKYF
18,few,TRBD2,TRBV20-1,TRBJ2-3,TGCAGTGCTAGGGGACTAGCGGGGGGAATAACTAGCACAGATACGCAGTATTTT,CSARGLAGGITSTDTQYF